A selection of T cell receptor beta chains follows, all from one sample in a study of blood T cell repertoires in COVID-19. The data were produced by immunoSEQ multiplex PCR, yet TCRdb's version contains in-frame clones alone and is incomplete. The table includes 200,000 to 250,000 clones, roughly 86% detected once. The specimen sequenced was peripheral blood. Receptors originate from a woman aged 45-59 years with active or convalescent COVID-19. CDR3s include the opening cysteine and the closing phenylalanine or tryptophan. A D gene is named only where the DNA matches it firmly. Clone size is stated in some rows and not others, as once, few, many or a class when expanded.

TRBJ2-4 TRBV28 TRBD2 . CASTPGGSEGKNIQYF TGTGCCAGCACACCGGGAGGGTCCGAAGGCAAAAACATTCAGTACTTC
TRBJ1-1 TRBV19 TRBD1 . CASSWGTGEFTEAFF TGTGCCAGTAGTTGGGGGACAGGGGAGTTCACTGAAGCTTTCTTT
TRBJ2-2 TRBV9 TRBD1 . CASSVGGQGAFGELFF TGTGCCAGCAGCGTAGGGGGACAGGGGGCTTTCGGGGAGCTGTTTTTT
TRBJ2-3 TRBV6-1 TRBD2 . CASSVAAGGTDTQYF TGTGCCAGCAGTGTAGCTGCGGGGGGCACAGATACGCAGTATTTT
TRBJ1-2 TRBV19 TRBD1 . CASSMVPGTGGGGYTF TGTGCCAGTAGTATGGTCCCCGGGACAGGGGGCGGCGGCTACACCTTC
TRBJ2-2 TRBV7-9 . . CASSAPPGHANTGELFF TGTGCCAGCAGCGCCCCCCCGGGACACGCGAACACCGGGGAGCTGTTTTTT
TRBJ2-5 TRBV10-1 TRBD2 . CASRGSSGETQYF TGCGCCAGCAGAGGGTCTAGCGGAGAGACCCAGTACTTC
TRBJ2-3 TRBV4-1 TRBD2 . CASSHWRLAGVPTSTDTQYF TGCGCCAGCAGCCACTGGCGGCTAGCGGGGGTCCCCACTAGCACAGATACGCAGTATTTT
TRBJ2-5 TRBV5-1 . . CASSLGSGNGETQYF TGCGCCAGCAGCTTGGGATCCGGGAACGGGGAGACCCAGTACTTC
TRBJ1-2 TRBV5-1 TRBD1 . CASSLQGEYGYTF TGCGCCAGCAGCTTGCAGGGGGAGTATGGCTACACCTTC
TRBJ2-1 TRBV5-1 TRBD2 . CASSLSVSGGQDEQFF TGCGCCAGCAGCTTGTCTGTGAGCGGGGGGCAGGATGAGCAGTTCTTC
TRBJ2-1 TRBV5-4 . few CASSLTAATTGQFF TGTGCCAGCAGCTTAACAGCGGCCACAACGGGGCAGTTCTTC
TRBJ1-6 TRBV6-1 . once CASSVQGPRGPSPLHF TGTGCCAGCAGTGTTCAGGGGCCGAGGGGCCCATCACCCCTCCACTTT
TRBJ1-5 TRBV5-4 TRBD1 . CASSRGQGTNQPQHF TGTGCCAGCAGCAGGGGACAGGGAACCAATCAGCCCCAGCATTTT
TRBJ1-2 TRBV6-5 TRBD1 . CASSLTGGPNYGYTF TGTGCCAGCAGCCTTACAGGGGGCCCTAACTATGGCTACACCTTC
TRBJ2-3 TRBV10-2 . . CASSEFPGSLDTQYF TGCGCCAGCAGTGAATTTCCGGGTTCTTTAGATACGCAGTATTTT
TRBJ2-7 TRBV11-2 . . CASSSLRGYEQYF TGTGCCAGCAGCTCCCTCAGGGGATACGAGCAGTACTTC
TRBJ2-7 TRBV6-5 . . CASISDQTYEQYF TGTGCCAGCATCAGCGATCAAACCTACGAGCAGTACTTC
TRBJ2-1 TRBV2 . once CASSEGVAEQFF TGTGCCAGCAGTGAAGGGGTAGCGGAGCAGTTCTTC
TRBJ2-3 TRBV5-6 TRBD2 . CASSRTGGVPDTQYF TGTGCCAGCAGCCGGACTGGGGGGGTGCCAGATACGCAGTATTTT
TRBJ1-2 TRBV2 TRBD1 . CASRLTGGSYGYTF TGTGCCAGCAGGTTAACAGGGGGTAGTTATGGCTACACCTTC
TRBJ2-5 TRBV3-1/TRBV3-2 . . CASSQAGAGETQYF TGTGCCAGCAGCCAAGCGGGTGCGGGCGAGACCCAGTACTTC
TRBJ1-2 TRBV27 TRBD1 few CASSPRTGSGYTF TGTGCCAGCAGTCCGCGGACAGGGTCGGGCTACACCTTC
TRBJ2-5 TRBV7-9 TRBD2 . CASSAGLAGGIGETQYF TGTGCCAGCAGCGCGGGACTAGCGGGAGGGATAGGAGAGACCCAGTACTTC
TRBJ2-7 TRBV2 . . CASRGASSYEQYF TGTGCCAGCAGGGGGGCAAGCTCCTACGAGCAGTACTTC
TRBJ2-3 TRBV5-4 TRBD2 once CASSAGTSGRLADTQYF TGTGCCAGCAGCGCCGGGACTAGCGGGAGGTTGGCAGATACGCAGTATTTT
TRBJ2-3 TRBV5-1 . . CASNRDIYWYF TGCGCCAGCAACCGGGACATCTACTGGTATTTT
TRBJ1-1 TRBV5-1 . few CASSLNMNTEAFF TGCGCCAGCAGCTTAAACATGAACACTGAAGCTTTCTTT
TRBJ2-3 TRBV6-6 . . CASSRGAGDADTQYF TGTGCCAGCAGTCGGGGGGCAGGGGACGCAGATACGCAGTATTTT
TRBJ2-1 TRBV10-1 . . CASSGSINEQFF TGCGCCAGCAGTGGTAGCATCAATGAGCAGTTCTTC
TRBJ2-7 TRBV2 TRBD1 . CASRQTGGSYEQYF TGTGCCAGCAGGCAAACAGGGGGCTCCTACGAGCAGTACTTC
TRBJ1-3 TRBV5-6 . . CASSLRGGSGNTIYF TGTGCCAGCAGCTTGCGGGGGGGCTCTGGAAACACCATATATTTT
TRBJ2-1 TRBV6-4 . . CASSESGGSVDEQFF TGTGCCAGCAGTGAATCGGGGGGCTCTGTAGATGAGCAGTTCTTC
TRBJ1-2 TRBV28 TRBD1 . CAAGQGVYGYTF TGTGCCGCTGGGCAGGGGGTCTACGGCTACACCTTC
TRBJ2-2 TRBV6-2/TRBV6-3 TRBD2 . CASSYVTSGVYTGELFF TGTGCCAGCAGTTACGTGACTAGCGGGGTTTACACCGGGGAGCTGTTTTTT
TRBJ1-2 TRBV3-1/TRBV3-2 TRBD1 . CASSPRTGGAYGGYTF TGTGCCAGCAGCCCACGGACAGGAGGGGCCTATGGGGGCTACACCTTC